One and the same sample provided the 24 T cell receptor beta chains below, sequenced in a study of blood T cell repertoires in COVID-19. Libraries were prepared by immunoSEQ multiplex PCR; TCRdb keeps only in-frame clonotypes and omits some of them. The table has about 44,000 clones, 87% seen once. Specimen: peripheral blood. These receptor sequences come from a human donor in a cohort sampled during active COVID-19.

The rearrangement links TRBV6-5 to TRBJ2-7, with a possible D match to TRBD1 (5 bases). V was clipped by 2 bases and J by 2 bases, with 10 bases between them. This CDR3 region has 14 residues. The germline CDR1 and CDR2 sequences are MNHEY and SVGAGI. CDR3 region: CASSYGAGTYEQYF. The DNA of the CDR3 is TGTGCCAGCAGTTACGGTGCAGGGACCTACGAGCAGTACTTC.

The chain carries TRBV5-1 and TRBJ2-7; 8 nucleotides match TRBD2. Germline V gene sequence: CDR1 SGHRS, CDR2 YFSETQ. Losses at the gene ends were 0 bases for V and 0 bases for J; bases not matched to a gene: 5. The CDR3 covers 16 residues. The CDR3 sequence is CASSLVPSGPSYEQYF. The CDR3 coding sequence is TGCGCCAGCAGCTTGGTCCCTAGCGGGCCCTCCTACGAGCAGTACTTC.

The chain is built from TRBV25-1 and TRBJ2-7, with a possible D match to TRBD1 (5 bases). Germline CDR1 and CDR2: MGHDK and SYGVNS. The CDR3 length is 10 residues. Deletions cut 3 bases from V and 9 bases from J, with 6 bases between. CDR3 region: CASSEGRQYF. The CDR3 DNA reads TGTGCCAGCAGTGAGGGGCGGCAGTACTTC.

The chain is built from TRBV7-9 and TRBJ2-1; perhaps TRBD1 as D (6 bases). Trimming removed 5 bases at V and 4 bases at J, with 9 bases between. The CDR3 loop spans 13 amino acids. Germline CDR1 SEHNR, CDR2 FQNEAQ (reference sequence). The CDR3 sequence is CASSGGLYNEQFF. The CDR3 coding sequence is TGTGCCAGCAGCGGGGGCCTTTACAATGAGCAGTTCTTC. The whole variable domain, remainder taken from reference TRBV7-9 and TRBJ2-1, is DTGVSQNPRHKITKRGQNVTFRCDPISEHNRLYWYRQTLGQGPEFLTYFQNEAQLEKSRLLSDRFSAERPKGSFSTLEIQRTEQGDSAMYLCASSGGLYNEQFFGPGTRLTVL.

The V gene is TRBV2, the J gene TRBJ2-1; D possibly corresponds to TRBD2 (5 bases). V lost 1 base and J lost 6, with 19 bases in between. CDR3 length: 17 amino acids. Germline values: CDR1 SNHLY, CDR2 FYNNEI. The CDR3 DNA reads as TGTGCCAGCAGTGAAGATTTTGGCGGGTCAACCCCCAATGAGCAGTTCTTC. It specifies CASSEDFGGSTPNEQFF.

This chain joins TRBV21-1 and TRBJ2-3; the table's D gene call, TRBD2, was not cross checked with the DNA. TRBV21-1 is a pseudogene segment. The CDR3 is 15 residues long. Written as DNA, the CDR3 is TGTGCCAGCAGCCGGGACTGGCTCTGTACGGATACGCAGTATTTT. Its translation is CASSRDWLCTDTQYF.

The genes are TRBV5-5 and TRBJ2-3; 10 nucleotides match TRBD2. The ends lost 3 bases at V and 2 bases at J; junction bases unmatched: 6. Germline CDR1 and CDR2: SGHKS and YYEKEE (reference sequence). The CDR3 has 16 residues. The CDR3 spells CASSSKSGRDTDTQYF. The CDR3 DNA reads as TGTGCCAGCAGCTCAAAAAGCGGGAGGGACACAGATACGCAGTATTTT.

The CDR3 nucleotides read TGTGCCAGCAGTGCACAGGGGGGAGAGACCCAGTACTTC. Amino acid sequence: CASSAQGGETQYF. This chain connects TRBV2 to TRBJ2-5, with TRBD1 matching 8 bases. The V gene end was trimmed by 4 bases and the J gene end by 4 bases; junction bases not matched to a gene: 2. The germline CDR1 and CDR2 sequences are SNHLY and FYNNEI. The CDR3 contains 13 residues.

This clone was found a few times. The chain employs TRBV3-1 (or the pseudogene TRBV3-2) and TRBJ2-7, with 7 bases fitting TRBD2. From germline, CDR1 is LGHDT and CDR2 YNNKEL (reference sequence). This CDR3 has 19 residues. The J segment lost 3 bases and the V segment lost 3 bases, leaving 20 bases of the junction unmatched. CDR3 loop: CASSQIPRRENEGSYEQYF. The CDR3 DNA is TGTGCCAGCAGCCAGATCCCTAGGCGGGAGAACGAGGGTAGCTACGAGCAGTACTTC.

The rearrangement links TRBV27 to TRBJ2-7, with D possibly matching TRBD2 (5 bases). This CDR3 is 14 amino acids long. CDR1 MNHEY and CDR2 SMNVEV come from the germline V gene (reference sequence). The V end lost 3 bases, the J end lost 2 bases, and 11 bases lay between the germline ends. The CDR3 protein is CASSLGVGPYEQYF. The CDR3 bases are TGTGCCAGCAGTTTGGGAGTTGGGCCCTACGAGCAGTACTTC.

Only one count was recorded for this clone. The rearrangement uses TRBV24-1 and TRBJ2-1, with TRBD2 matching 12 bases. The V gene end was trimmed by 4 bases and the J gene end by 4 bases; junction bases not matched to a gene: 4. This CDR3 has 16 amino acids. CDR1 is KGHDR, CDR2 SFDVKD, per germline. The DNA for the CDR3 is TGTGCCACCAGTGACCATACTAGCGGGGGGTACAATGAGCAGTTCTTC. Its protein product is CATSDHTSGGYNEQFF.

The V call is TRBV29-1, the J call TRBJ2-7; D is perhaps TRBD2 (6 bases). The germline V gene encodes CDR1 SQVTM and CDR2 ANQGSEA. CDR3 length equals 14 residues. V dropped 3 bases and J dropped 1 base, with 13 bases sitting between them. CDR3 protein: CSVEFGSGSYEQYF. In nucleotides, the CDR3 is TGCAGCGTTGAGTTCGGGAGTGGGTCCTACGAGCAGTACTTC.

The CDR3, as DNA: TGTGCCAGCAGTAAAACCGAACAGGGGGCGCGGGAGCAGTACTTC. Translation gives CASSKTEQGAREQYF. The gene calls are TRBV6-5 and TRBJ2-7, with 9 bases identical to TRBD1. This CDR3 contains 15 residues. V trimming: 5 bases; J trimming: 7 bases; junction bases outside the gene matches: 12. Germline V CDR1 and CDR2: MNHEY, SVGAGI.

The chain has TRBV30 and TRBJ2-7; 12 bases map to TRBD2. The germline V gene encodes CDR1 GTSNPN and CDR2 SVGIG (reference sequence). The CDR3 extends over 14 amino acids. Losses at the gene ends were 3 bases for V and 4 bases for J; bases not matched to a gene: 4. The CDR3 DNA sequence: TGTGCCTGGAGACTAGCGGGAGGTTATTACGAGCAGTACTTC. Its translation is CAWRLAGGYYEQYF.

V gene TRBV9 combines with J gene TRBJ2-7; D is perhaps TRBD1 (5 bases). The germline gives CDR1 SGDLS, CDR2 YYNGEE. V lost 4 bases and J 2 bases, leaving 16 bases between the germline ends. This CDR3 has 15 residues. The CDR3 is CASSQGAAVTYEQYF. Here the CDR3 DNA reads TGTGCCAGCAGCCAAGGGGCAGCCGTGACCTACGAGCAGTACTTC.

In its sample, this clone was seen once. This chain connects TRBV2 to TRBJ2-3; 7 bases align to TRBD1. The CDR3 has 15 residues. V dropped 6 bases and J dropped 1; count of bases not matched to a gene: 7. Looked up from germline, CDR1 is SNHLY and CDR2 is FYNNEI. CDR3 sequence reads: CASRPLGQRTDTQYF. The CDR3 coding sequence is TGTGCCAGCAGACCGTTGGGACAGCGCACAGATACGCAGTATTTT.

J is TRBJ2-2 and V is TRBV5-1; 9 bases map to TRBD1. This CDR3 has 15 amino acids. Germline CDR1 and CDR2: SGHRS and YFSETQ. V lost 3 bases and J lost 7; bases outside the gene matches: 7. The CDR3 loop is CASSSLTGGIGELFF. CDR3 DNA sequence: TGCGCCAGCAGCTCCCTGACAGGGGGTATCGGGGAGCTGTTTTTT.

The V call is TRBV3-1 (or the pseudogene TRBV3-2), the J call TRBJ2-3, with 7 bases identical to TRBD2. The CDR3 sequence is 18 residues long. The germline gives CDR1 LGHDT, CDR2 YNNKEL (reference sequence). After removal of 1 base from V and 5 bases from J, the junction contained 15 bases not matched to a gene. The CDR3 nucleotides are TGTGCCAGCAGCCAAGGGGTGTTGGAGACTAGCATAGTAGATACGCAGTATTTT. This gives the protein CASSQGVLETSIVDTQYF.

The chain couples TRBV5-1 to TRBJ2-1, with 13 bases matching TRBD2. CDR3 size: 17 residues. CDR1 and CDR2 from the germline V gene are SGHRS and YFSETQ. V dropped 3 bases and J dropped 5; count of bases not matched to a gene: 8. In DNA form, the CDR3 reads TGCGCCAGCAGCTCCAGGACTAGCGGGAGATCCCACAATGAGCAGTTCTTC. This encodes CASSSRTSGRSHNEQFF.

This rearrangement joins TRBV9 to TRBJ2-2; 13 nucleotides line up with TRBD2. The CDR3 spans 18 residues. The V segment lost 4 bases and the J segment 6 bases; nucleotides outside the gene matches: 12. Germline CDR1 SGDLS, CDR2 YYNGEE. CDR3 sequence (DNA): TGTGCCAGCAGCCCCCACGGGACTAGCGGGATCGGAGCCGGGGAGCTGTTTTTT. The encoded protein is CASSPHGTSGIGAGELFF.

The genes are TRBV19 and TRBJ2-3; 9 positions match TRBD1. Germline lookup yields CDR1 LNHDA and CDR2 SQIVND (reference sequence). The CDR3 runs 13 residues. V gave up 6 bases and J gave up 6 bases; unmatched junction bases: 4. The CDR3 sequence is CASSRTGDDTQYF. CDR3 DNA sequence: TGTGCCAGTAGCCGGACAGGGGACGATACGCAGTATTTT.

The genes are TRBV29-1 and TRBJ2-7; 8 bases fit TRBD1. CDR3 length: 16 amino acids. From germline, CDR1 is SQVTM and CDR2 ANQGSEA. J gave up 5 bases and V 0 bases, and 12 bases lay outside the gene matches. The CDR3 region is CSVEEGAGGSGDEQYF. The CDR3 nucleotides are TGCAGCGTTGAAGAGGGGGCAGGGGGCAGCGGTGACGAGCAGTACTTC.

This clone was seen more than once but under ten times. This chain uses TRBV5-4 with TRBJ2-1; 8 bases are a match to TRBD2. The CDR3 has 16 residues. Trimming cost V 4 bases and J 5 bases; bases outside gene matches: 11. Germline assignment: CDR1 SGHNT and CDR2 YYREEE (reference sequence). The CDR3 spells CASSASGRRADNEQFF. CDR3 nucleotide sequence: TGTGCCAGCAGCGCAAGCGGGAGACGGGCTGACAATGAGCAGTTCTTC. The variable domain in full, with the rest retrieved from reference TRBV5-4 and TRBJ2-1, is ETGVTQSPTHLIKTRGQQVTLRCSSQSGHNTVSWYQQALGQGPQFIFQYYREEENGRGNFPPRFSGLQFPNYSSELNVNALELDDSALYLCASSASGRRADNEQFFGPGTRLTVL.

CDR3 loop: CSVETDSVNIQYF. CDR3 nucleotide sequence: TGCAGCGTTGAAACCGACAGTGTCAACATTCAGTACTTC. The J gene is TRBJ2-4, the V gene TRBV29-1; possible D gene TRBD1, 5 bases. This CDR3 region has 13 residues. Germline CDR1 is SQVTM and CDR2 is ANQGSEA. V shed 2 bases and J shed 7 bases, with 12 bases lying between them.